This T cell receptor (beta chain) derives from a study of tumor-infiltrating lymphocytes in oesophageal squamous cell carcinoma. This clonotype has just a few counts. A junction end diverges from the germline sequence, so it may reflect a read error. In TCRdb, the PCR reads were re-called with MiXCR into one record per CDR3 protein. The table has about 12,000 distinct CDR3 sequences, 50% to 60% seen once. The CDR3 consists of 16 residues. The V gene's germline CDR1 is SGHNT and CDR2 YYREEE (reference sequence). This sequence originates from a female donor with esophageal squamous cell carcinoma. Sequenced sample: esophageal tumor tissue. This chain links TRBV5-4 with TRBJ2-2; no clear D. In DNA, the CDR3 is TGCGCCAGCAGCTTGGCTTTCGGCCAAGGAACCGGGGAGCTGTTTTTT. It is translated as CASSLAFGQGTGELFF.